Shown below are 31 T cell receptor beta chains from a single sample sequenced in a study of T cell responses to AZD1222 COVID-19 vaccine. Assay used: immunoSEQ multiplex PCR; TCRdb lists only in-frame clones, some missing. This sample yields approximately 140,000 clones, of which 85% to 90% are seen a single time; around 5% belongs to the top ten. The sequencing used peripheral blood, collected on day 0 of AZD1222 vaccination. These receptors were obtained from an adult in good health.

Points on this clone: One end of the junction is discordant with germline, which a read error may explain. The chain recombines TRBV7-7 with TRBJ1-1, with TRBD1 as a possible D gene (5 bases). The CDR3 is 17 amino acids. The germline CDR1 and CDR2 sequences are SSHAT and FNYEAQ (reference sequence). The CDR3 DNA is TGTGCTAGCAGCCTGGACTCCTCCGGGACCCGGAACACTGAAGCTTTCTTT. Residues: CASSLDSSGTRNTEAFF.

CDR3: CASSPLSGNTDTQYF. CDR3 in DNA: TGTGCCAGCTCACCACTATCAGGGAACACAGATACGCAGTATTTT. This chain connects TRBV18 to TRBJ2-3, with D possibly being TRBD1 (5 bases). This CDR3 contains 15 residues. Trimming stripped 1 base from V and 2 bases from J, with 10 bases between. Germline V CDR1 and CDR2: KGHSH, LQKENI.

The chain has TRBV4-1 and TRBJ1-2; 7 bases are shared with TRBD1. The CDR3 is 15 amino acids. Germline V gene sequence: CDR1 MGHRA, CDR2 YSYEKL. V was pared by 1 base and J by 2 bases, with 4 bases of the junction left unmatched. CDR3 loop: CASSQGLTGNYGYTF. The CDR3 DNA reads as TGCGCCAGCAGCCAAGGGTTGACAGGGAACTATGGCTACACCTTC.

The chain has TRBV27 and TRBJ1-2; 9 bases map to TRBD1. J gave up 9 bases and V 3 bases, and 11 bases lay outside the gene matches. Germline CDR1 and CDR2: MNHEY and SMNVEV (reference sequence). The CDR3 runs to 15 residues. This chain's CDR3 is CASSLSSTGGESYTF. CDR3 bases: TGTGCCAGCAGTTTGTCGTCCACAGGGGGCGAGAGCTACACCTTC.

Worth noting for this clone: Sequence at one end of the junction differs from germline and may be a read error. This chain joins TRBV25-1 and TRBJ2-7; the D gene could be TRBD1 or TRBD2 (5 bases each). The CDR3 is 14 residues long. CDR1 MGHDK and CDR2 SYGVNS come from the germline V gene. The CDR3 nucleotides read TGTGCGAGCATGCCGCCAGGGAGAGGATACGAGCAGTACTTC. Amino acid sequence: CASMPPGRGYEQYF.

A single count supports this clone. The chain employs TRBV5-6 and TRBJ2-7; 12 bases map to TRBD2. Germline CDR1 reads SGHDT; CDR2 reads YYEEEE. V lost 3 bases and J lost 6; bases outside the gene matches: 7. The CDR3 is 15 residues long. The CDR3 loop reads CASSSRLAGVREQYF. Here the CDR3 DNA reads TGTGCCAGCAGCTCCCGACTAGCGGGAGTTCGCGAGCAGTACTTC. Variable domain in full (rest from reference TRBV5-6 and TRBJ2-7): DAGVTQSPTHLIKTRGQQVTLRCSPKSGHDTVSWYQQALGQGPQFIFQYYEEEERQRGNFPDRFSGHQFPNYSSELNVNALLLGDSALYLCASSSRLAGVREQYFGPGTRLTVT.

This clone was recorded only once. This chain links TRBV28 with TRBJ2-7; 9 bases fit TRBD2. The CDR3 loop spans 16 amino acids. Trimming at V came to 2 bases and at J to 2 bases, leaving 7 bases not matched to a gene. Germline assignment: CDR1 MDHEN and CDR2 SYDVKM. The CDR3 bases are TGTGCCAGCAGTTTAATTAGTGGCGGGAGGGCCTACGAGCAGTACTTC. It is translated as CASSLISGGRAYEQYF.

The V gene is TRBV29-1, the J gene TRBJ1-2; weak D call: TRBD1 (5 bases). The CDR3 length is 13 residues. Germline values: CDR1 SQVTM, CDR2 ANQGSEA. Trimming removed 6 bases from V and 6 bases from J, with 17 bases in between. This CDR3 reads CSVWGPGTHGYTF. CDR3 DNA sequence: TGCAGCGTCTGGGGTCCGGGGACCCATGGCTACACCTTC.

This clone showed up just once. The chain joins TRBV5-4 to TRBJ1-2; D is unresolved. The germline V gene encodes CDR1 SGHNT and CDR2 YYREEE (reference sequence). Trimming removed 3 bases from V and 1 base from J, with 7 bases in between. The CDR3 consists of 13 residues. DNA of the CDR3: TGTGCCAGCAGCTCCGGGCGTAACTATGGCTACACCTTC. Residues: CASSSGRNYGYTF.

The chain links TRBV7-2 to TRBJ1-1; 9 bases line up with TRBD1. The CDR3 is 15 residues long. Germline CDR1 reads SGHTA; CDR2 reads FQGNSA. V lost 4 bases and J lost 5; bases outside the gene matches: 8. The CDR3 sequence is CASSYTGTGKTEAFF. In nucleotides, the CDR3 is TGTGCCAGCAGCTATACAGGGACAGGGAAAACTGAAGCTTTCTTT.

The rearrangement uses TRBV29-1 and TRBJ2-3; D is undetermined. V shed 8 bases and J shed 4 bases, with 7 bases lying between them. Germline V gives CDR1 SQVTM, CDR2 ANQGSEA. The CDR3 has 10 residues. The CDR3 is CSYQADTQYF. CDR3 coding DNA: TGCAGCTACCAGGCAGATACGCAGTATTTT.

This clone showed up just once. Other DNA sequences in the sample encode the same CDR3. V gene TRBV28 combines with J gene TRBJ2-1; D remains unclear. This CDR3 is built from 11 residues. Germline loops: CDR1 MDHEN, CDR2 SYDVKM. The V and J ends lost 6 bases and 4 bases respectively, with 4 bases between them. The CDR3 nucleotides read TGTGCCAGCAGCTCTTACAATGAGCAGTTCTTC. Amino acids: CASSSYNEQFF.

Here the CDR3 reads CASSLQGTLDNEQFF. For the CDR3, the DNA is TGTGCCAGCAGCTTACAGGGAACACTTGACAATGAGCAGTTCTTC. J is TRBJ2-1 and V is TRBV7-2, with a possible D match to TRBD1 (5 bases). CDR3 length: 15 amino acids. The V end lost 2 bases, the J end lost 5 bases, and 13 bases lay between the germline ends. The germline V gene has CDR1 SGHTA and CDR2 FQGNSA.

The table lists this clone with a few counts. The genes are TRBV7-2 and TRBJ1-2; perhaps TRBD1 as D (5 bases). This CDR3 spans 14 amino acids. Trimming left V 3 bases short and J 4 bases short, with 12 bases between. Looked up from germline, CDR1 is SGHTA and CDR2 is FQGNSA. The CDR3 loop reads CASSFARRGYGYTF. Written as DNA, the CDR3 is TGTGCCAGCAGCTTCGCCCGGAGGGGCTATGGCTACACCTTC.

The V and J genes are TRBV5-5 and TRBJ1-3; D unresolved. CDR3 length equals 14 residues. Germline loops: CDR1 SGHKS, CDR2 YYEKEE (reference sequence). Between the trimmed V and J ends, which lost 0 bases and 0 bases, there was a span of 4 bases. In DNA, the CDR3 is TGTGCCAGCAGCTTGGCGTCCTCTGGAAACACCATATATTTT. Amino acids: CASSLASSGNTIYF.

This sequence joins TRBV7-2 and TRBJ1-2; TRBD1 is a possible D gene (6 bases). Trimming removed 6 bases from V and 4 bases from J, with 18 bases in between. The CDR3 sequence is 15 residues long. The germline gives CDR1 SGHTA, CDR2 FQGNSA. CDR3 region: CASSQQGPGLYGYTF. In DNA form, the CDR3 reads TGTGCCAGCAGTCAACAGGGACCTGGACTCTATGGCTACACCTTC.

This chain connects TRBV19 to TRBJ1-3; no clear D gene. CDR3 length: 15 amino acids. Looked up from germline, CDR1 is LNHDA and CDR2 is SQIVND (reference sequence). V was trimmed by 0 bases and J by 2 bases, leaving 8 bases between them. Here the CDR3 reads CASSIEGNAGNTIYF. The CDR3 nucleotides are TGTGCCAGTAGTATAGAGGGGAATGCTGGAAACACCATATATTTT.

The chain uses TRBV23-1 and TRBJ2-7; D is uncertain. TRBV23-1 belongs to the ORF category, with a function that is uncertain. Trimming cost V 3 bases and J 4 bases, with 13 bases left between them. The CDR3 totals 14 residues. The chain's CDR3 is CASSHWALRYEQYF. The CDR3 DNA follows: TGCGCCAGCAGTCACTGGGCGCTTAGGTACGAGCAGTACTTC.

The V and J genes are TRBV4-1 and TRBJ1-5, with D possibly TRBD1 on 6 matching bases. This CDR3 has 16 amino acids. V was cut by 1 base and J by 1 base, with 11 bases left in between. Looked up from germline, CDR1 is MGHRA and CDR2 is YSYEKL. CDR3 sequence (DNA): TGCGCCAGCAGCCAAGGGGGGGCTGGAAGCAATCAGCCCCAGCATTTT. This sequence encodes CASSQGGAGSNQPQHF.

The J gene is TRBJ2-5, the V gene TRBV5-4, with 7 bases identical to TRBD2. Germline loops: CDR1 SGHNT, CDR2 YYREEE (reference sequence). The CDR3 totals 14 residues. V gave up 3 bases and J gave up 5 bases; unmatched junction bases: 7. CDR3 bases: TGTGCCAGCAGCTCCGGACTAGTTCCGGAGACCCAGTACTTC. Protein product: CASSSGLVPETQYF.

The rearrangement uses TRBV27 and TRBJ1-1; D uncertain. Deletions cut 1 base from V and 1 base from J, with 7 bases between. CDR1 is MNHEY and CDR2 is SMNVEV in the germline V gene (reference sequence). This CDR3 is built from 14 residues. CDR3 sequence: CASSLLGPNTEAFF. In DNA form, the CDR3 reads TGTGCCAGCAGTTTATTAGGGCCGAACACTGAAGCTTTCTTT.

V gene TRBV27 combines with J gene TRBJ1-2; D is perhaps TRBD1 (6 bases). The CDR3 has 14 amino acids. Germline assignment: CDR1 MNHEY and CDR2 SMNVEV (reference sequence). With 0 bases removed from V and 7 bases from J, the gap between germline ends came to 12 bases. CDR3 nucleotide sequence: TGTGCCAGCAGTTTATCGATCCGGGGGGCTGGCTACACCTTC. Translation gives CASSLSIRGAGYTF.

This clone was detected only once. V and J are TRBV7-6 and TRBJ2-7, with 11 bases matching TRBD2. The trim removed 2 bases at V and 6 bases at J, leaving 3 bases unmatched. The CDR3 is 14 amino acids. Per the germline V gene, CDR1 is SGHVS and CDR2 is FNYEAQ. In nucleotides, the CDR3 is TGTGCCAGCAGCTTAAGGCTAGCGGGAGGCGAGCAGTACTTC. Translation: CASSLRLAGGEQYF.

The J gene is TRBJ1-2, the V gene TRBV7-2; D is possibly TRBD1 (6 bases). Germline assignment: CDR1 SGHTA and CDR2 FQGNSA. Trimming removed 8 bases from V and 1 base from J, with 20 bases in between. The CDR3 extends over 16 amino acids. CDR3 loop: CASGIFGQFLNYGYTF. The CDR3 DNA follows: TGTGCCAGCGGGATATTTGGACAGTTTCTTAACTATGGCTACACCTTC.

CDR3 DNA sequence: TGTGCCAGCAGCTTAATACTAGCGGGAGAATACAATGAGCAGTTCTTC. Translation: CASSLILAGEYNEQFF. The gene calls are TRBV7-6 and TRBJ2-1, with 11 positions matching TRBD2. V lost 2 bases to trimming and J lost 4 bases; unmatched junction nucleotides: 4. The CDR3 sequence is 16 residues long. Germline V gene sequence: CDR1 SGHVS, CDR2 FNYEAQ.

This clone was detected many times. The chain has TRBV2 and TRBJ1-1; D possibly corresponds to TRBD1 (5 bases). The CDR3 totals 13 residues. Trimming left V 8 bases short and J 4 bases short, with 14 bases between. Per germline, CDR1 SNHLY and CDR2 FYNNEI. CDR3 DNA sequence: TGTGCCAGCTGCGGGGGGTTGGGCACTGAAGCTTTCTTT. Its protein product is CASCGGLGTEAFF.

This clone was seen a few times. J is TRBJ1-6 and V is TRBV6-4, with D hard to call. The CDR3 length is 13 residues. V dropped 2 bases and J dropped 7 bases, with 6 bases sitting between them. CDR1 MRHNA and CDR2 SNTAGT come from the germline V gene. Written as DNA, the CDR3 is TGTGCCAGCAGTGACAATACGAATTCACCCCTCCACTTT. It translates to CASSDNTNSPLHF.

CDR3 coding DNA: TGTGCCAGCAGTTTTAGGGGCTACACCTTC. It translates to CASSFRGYTF. The chain carries TRBV28 and TRBJ1-2; D is undetermined. CDR1 and CDR2 (germline): MDHEN, SYDVKM. The CDR3 loop spans 10 amino acids. Trimming took 3 bases from V and 8 from J, leaving 4 bases between them.

This sequence joins TRBV5-4 and TRBJ2-1; tentative D call: TRBD2 (7 bases). The V gene's germline CDR1 is SGHNT and CDR2 YYREEE (reference sequence). V gave up 5 bases and J gave up 4 bases, with 22 bases separating them. This CDR3 spans 17 amino acids. Here the CDR3 reads CASRPSKGGGIYNEQFF. The CDR3 DNA follows: TGTGCCAGCAGGCCATCTAAAGGGGGAGGGATATACAATGAGCAGTTCTTC.

The rearrangement links TRBV28 to TRBJ2-2; D unresolved. The CDR3 has 13 amino acids. Germline CDR1 and CDR2: MDHEN and SYDVKM. The V end lost 5 bases, the J end lost 5 bases, and 9 bases lay between the germline ends. The CDR3 spells CASSPSWTGELFF. The DNA for the CDR3 is TGTGCCAGCAGTCCCTCATGGACCGGGGAGCTGTTTTTT.

Points on this clone: This specimen includes other DNA sequences encoding the same CDR3. This chain links TRBV29-1 with TRBJ2-5; a weak D match, TRBD1 (5 bases). Per the germline V gene, CDR1 is SQVTM and CDR2 is ANQGSEA. V was cut by 3 bases and J by 1 base, with 6 bases left in between. The CDR3 contains 12 residues. The CDR3 sequence: CSVDRAQETQYF. The DNA of the CDR3 is TGCAGCGTTGACAGGGCCCAAGAGACCCAGTACTTC. The full variable domain, completed using reference TRBV29-1 and TRBJ2-5, is SAVISQKPSRDICQRGTSLTIQCQVDSQVTMMFWYRQQPGQSLTLIATANQGSEATYESGFVIDKFPISRPNLTFSTLTVSNMSPEDSSIYLCSVDRAQETQYFGPGTRLLVL.